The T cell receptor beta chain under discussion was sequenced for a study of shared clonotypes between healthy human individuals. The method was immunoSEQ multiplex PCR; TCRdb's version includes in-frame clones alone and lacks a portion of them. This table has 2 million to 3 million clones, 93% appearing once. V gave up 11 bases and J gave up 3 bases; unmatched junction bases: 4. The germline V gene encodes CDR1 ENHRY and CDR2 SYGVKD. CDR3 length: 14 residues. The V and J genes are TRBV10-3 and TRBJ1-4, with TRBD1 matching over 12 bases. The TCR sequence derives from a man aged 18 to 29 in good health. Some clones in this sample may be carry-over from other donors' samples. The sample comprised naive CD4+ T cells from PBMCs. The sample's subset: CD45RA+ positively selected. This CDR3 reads CASGQGAANEKLFF. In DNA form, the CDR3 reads TGTGCCTCGGGACAGGGGGCCGCTAATGAAAAACTGTTTTTT.